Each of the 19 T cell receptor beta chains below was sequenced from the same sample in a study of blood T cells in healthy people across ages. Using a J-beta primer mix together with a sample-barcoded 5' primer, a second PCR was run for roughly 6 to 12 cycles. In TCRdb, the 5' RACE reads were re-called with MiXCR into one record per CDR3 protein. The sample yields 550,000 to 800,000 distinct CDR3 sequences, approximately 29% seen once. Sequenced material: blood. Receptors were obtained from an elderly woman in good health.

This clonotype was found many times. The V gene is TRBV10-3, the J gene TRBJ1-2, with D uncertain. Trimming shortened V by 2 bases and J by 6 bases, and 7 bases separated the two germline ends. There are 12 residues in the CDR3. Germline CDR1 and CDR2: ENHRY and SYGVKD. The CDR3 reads CAISEQMDGYTF. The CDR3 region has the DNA TGTGCCATCAGTGAGCAAATGGATGGCTACACCTTC.

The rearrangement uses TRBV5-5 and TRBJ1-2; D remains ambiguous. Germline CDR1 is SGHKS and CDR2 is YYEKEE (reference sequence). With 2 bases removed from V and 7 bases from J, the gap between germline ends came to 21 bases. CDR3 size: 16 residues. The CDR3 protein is CASSFEPQRVRSGYTF. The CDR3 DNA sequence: TGTGCCAGCAGCTTTGAACCCCAACGGGTAAGGAGTGGCTACACCTTC.

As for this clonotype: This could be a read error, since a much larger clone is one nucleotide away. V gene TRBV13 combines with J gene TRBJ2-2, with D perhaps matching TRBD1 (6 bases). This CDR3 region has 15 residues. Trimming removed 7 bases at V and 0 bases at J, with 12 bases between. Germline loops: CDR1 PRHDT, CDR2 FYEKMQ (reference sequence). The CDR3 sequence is CASNPDRTNTGELFF. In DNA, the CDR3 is TGTGCCAGCAACCCAGACAGGACGAACACCGGGGAGCTGTTTTTT.

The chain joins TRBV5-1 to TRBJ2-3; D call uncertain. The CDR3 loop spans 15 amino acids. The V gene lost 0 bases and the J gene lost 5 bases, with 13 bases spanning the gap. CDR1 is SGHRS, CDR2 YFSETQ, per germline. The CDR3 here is CASSLEGRPIDTQYF. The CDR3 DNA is TGCGCCAGCAGCTTGGAGGGCAGACCTATAGATACGCAGTATTTT.

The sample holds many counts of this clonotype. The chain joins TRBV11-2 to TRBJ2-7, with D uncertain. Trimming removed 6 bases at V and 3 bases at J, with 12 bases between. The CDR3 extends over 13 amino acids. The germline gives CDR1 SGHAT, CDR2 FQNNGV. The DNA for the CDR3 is TGTGCCAGCAGTTCTAGGGCGGTCTACGAGCAGTACTTC. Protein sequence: CASSSRAVYEQYF.

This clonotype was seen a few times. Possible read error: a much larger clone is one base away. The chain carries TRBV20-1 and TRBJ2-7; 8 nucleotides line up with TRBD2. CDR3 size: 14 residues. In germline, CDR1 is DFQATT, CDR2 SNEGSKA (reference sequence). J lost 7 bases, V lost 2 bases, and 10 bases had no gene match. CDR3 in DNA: TGCAGTGCTAGACACGCCGGGGGGGCCGTTGAGCAGTACTTC. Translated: CSARHAGGAVEQYF.

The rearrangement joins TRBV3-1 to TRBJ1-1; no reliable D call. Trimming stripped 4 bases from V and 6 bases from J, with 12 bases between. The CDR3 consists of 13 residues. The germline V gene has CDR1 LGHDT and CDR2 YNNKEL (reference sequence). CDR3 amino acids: CASSRGLDAEAFF. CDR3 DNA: TGTGCCAGCAGCCGGGGATTAGACGCTGAAGCTTTCTTT.

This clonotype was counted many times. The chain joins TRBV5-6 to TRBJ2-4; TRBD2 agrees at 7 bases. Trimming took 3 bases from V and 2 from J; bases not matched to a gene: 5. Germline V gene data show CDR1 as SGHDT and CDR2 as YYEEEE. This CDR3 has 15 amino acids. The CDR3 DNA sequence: TGTGCCAGCAGCTCCGTCGGGGGGACCAAAAACATTCAGTACTTC. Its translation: CASSSVGGTKNIQYF.

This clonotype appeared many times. CDR3: CASRAKGGGIDTQYF. The CDR3 DNA reads TGTGCCAGCAGGGCTAAAGGGGGCGGGATAGATACGCAGTATTTT. The J gene is TRBJ2-3, the V gene TRBV5-6, with D maybe TRBD1 (7 bases). The CDR3 contains 15 residues. The germline CDR1 and CDR2 sequences are SGHDT and YYEEEE. The V end lost 5 bases, the J end lost 5 bases, and 18 bases lay between the germline ends.

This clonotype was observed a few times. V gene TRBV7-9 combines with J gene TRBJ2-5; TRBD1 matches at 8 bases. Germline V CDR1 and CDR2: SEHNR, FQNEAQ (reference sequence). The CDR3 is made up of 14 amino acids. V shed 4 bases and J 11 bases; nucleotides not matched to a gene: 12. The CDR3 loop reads CASSYAGGSNEQYF. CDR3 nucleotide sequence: TGTGCCAGCAGCTATGCAGGGGGCAGCAATGAGCAGTACTTC.

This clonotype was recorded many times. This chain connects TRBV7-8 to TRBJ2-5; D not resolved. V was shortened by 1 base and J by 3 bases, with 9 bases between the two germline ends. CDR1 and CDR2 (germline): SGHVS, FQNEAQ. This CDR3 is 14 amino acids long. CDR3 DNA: TGTGCCAGCAGCTTAGTGTACAGAGAAGAGACCCAGTACTTC. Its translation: CASSLVYREETQYF.

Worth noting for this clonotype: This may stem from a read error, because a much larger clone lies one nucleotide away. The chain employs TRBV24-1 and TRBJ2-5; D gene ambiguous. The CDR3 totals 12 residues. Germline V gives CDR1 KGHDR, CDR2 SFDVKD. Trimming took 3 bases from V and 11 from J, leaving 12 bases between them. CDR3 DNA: TGTGCCACCAGTGATGAAGGCCGAGAGCAGTACTTC. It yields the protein CATSDEGREQYF.

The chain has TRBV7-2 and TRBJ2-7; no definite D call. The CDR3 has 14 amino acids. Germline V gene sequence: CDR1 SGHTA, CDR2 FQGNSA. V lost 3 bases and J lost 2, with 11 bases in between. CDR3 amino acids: CASSLYSEPYEQYF. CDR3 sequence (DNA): TGTGCCAGCAGCTTGTACTCTGAACCCTACGAGCAGTACTTC.

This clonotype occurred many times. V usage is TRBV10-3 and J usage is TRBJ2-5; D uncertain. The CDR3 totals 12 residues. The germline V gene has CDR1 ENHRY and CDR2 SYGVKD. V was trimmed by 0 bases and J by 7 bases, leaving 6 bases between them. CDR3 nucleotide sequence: TGTGCCATCAGTGAGTCTTGGGGGACCCAGTACTTC. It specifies CAISESWGTQYF.

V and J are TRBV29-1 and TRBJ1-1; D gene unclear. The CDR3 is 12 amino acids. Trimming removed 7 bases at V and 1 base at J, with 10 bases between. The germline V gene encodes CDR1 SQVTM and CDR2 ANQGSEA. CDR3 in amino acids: CSANHRNTEAFF. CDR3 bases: TGCAGCGCGAATCACCGGAACACTGAAGCTTTCTTT. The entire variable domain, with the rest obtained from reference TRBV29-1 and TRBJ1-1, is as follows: SAVISQKPSRDICQRGTSLTIQCQVDSQVTMMFWYRQQPGQSLTLIATANQGSEATYESGFVIDKFPISRPNLTFSTLTVSNMSPEDSSIYLCSANHRNTEAFFGQGTRLTVV.

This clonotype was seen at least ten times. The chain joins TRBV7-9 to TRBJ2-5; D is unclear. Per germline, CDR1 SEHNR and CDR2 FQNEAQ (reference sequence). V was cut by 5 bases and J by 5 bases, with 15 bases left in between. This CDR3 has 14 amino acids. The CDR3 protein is CASSLEAPWETQYF. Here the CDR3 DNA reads TGTGCCAGCAGCCTTGAGGCCCCTTGGGAGACCCAGTACTTC. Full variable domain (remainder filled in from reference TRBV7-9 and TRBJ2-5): DTGVSQNPRHKITKRGQNVTFRCDPISEHNRLYWYRQTLGQGPEFLTYFQNEAQLEKSRLLSDRFSAERPKGSFSTLEIQRTEQGDSAMYLCASSLEAPWETQYFGPGTRLLVL.

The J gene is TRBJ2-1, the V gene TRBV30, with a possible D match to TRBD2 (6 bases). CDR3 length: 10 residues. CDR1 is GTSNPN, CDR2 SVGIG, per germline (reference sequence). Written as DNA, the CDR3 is TGTGCGCGGGGTGGCTATGAGCAGTTCTTC. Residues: CARGGYEQFF.

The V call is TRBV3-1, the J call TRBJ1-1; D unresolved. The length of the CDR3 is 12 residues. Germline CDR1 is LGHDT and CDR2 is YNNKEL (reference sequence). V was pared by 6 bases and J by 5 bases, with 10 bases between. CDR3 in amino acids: CASRDSGTEAFF. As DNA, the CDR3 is TGTGCCAGCAGGGACTCCGGGACTGAAGCTTTCTTT.

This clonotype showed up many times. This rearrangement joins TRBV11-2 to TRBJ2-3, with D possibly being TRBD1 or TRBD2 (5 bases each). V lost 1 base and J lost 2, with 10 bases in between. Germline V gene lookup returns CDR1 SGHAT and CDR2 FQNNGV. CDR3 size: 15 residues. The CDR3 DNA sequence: TGTGCCAGCAGCTTAGTCGGGGCCTACACAGATACGCAGTATTTT. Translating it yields CASSLVGAYTDTQYF.